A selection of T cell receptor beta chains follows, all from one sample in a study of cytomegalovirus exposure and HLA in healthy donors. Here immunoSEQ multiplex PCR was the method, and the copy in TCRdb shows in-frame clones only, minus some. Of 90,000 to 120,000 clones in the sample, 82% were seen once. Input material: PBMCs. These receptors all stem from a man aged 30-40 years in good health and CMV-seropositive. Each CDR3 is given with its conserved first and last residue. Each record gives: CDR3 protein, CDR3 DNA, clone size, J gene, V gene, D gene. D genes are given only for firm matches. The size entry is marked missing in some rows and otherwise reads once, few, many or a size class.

CDR3 protein: CASSVGQANTEAFF; CDR3 DNA: TGTGCCAGCAGCGTAGGACAGGCGAACACTGAAGCTTTCTTT; clone size: -; J gene: TRBJ1-1; V gene: TRBV9; D gene: -
CDR3 protein: CASSPPLRPPSGELFF; CDR3 DNA: TGTGCCAGCTCACCACCGCTCAGGCCCCCCAGCGGGGAGCTGTTTTTT; clone size: few; J gene: TRBJ2-2; V gene: TRBV18; D gene: -
CDR3 protein: CASSSGGPGETQYF; CDR3 DNA: TGTGCCAGCAGCTCGGGGGGGCCGGGAGAGACCCAGTACTTC; clone size: -; J gene: TRBJ2-5; V gene: TRBV5-6; D gene: TRBD2
CDR3 protein: CASSADFGETQYF; CDR3 DNA: TGTGCCAGCAGTGCGGACTTTGGGGAGACCCAGTACTTC; clone size: -; J gene: TRBJ2-5; V gene: TRBV6-4; D gene: -
CDR3 protein: CASTPGQGRQETQYF; CDR3 DNA: TGTGCCAGCACCCCCGGACAGGGAAGGCAAGAGACCCAGTACTTC; clone size: few; J gene: TRBJ2-5; V gene: TRBV5-6; D gene: TRBD1
CDR3 protein: CASSPTGGGAFF; CDR3 DNA: TGTGCCAGCAGCCCGACAGGGGGGGGAGCTTTCTTT; clone size: -; J gene: TRBJ1-1; V gene: TRBV11-2; D gene: TRBD1
CDR3 protein: CASSGDRGILAGANGLTF; CDR3 DNA: TGTGCCAGCAGTGGGGACAGGGGGATTCTGGCTGGGGCCAACGGCCTGACTTTC; clone size: -; J gene: TRBJ2-6; V gene: TRBV2; D gene: TRBD1
CDR3 protein: CASSSQGIQAFF; CDR3 DNA: TGTGCCAGCAGCTCACAGGGGATCCAAGCTTTCTTT; clone size: -; J gene: TRBJ1-1; V gene: TRBV7-9; D gene: TRBD1
CDR3 protein: CASSDAPPGYGGYTF; CDR3 DNA: TGTGCCAGCAGTGATGCCCCCCCCGGGTATGGGGGCTACACCTTC; clone size: -; J gene: TRBJ1-2; V gene: TRBV6-4; D gene: -
CDR3 protein: CASSQVGTGFSEAFF; CDR3 DNA: TGCGCCAGCAGCCAAGTAGGGACAGGGTTCTCTGAAGCTTTCTTT; clone size: few; J gene: TRBJ1-1; V gene: TRBV4-1; D gene: TRBD1
CDR3 protein: CASSLDSYEQYF; CDR3 DNA: TGTGCCAGCAGTCTGGACAGCTACGAGCAGTACTTC; clone size: -; J gene: TRBJ2-7; V gene: TRBV2; D gene: -
CDR3 protein: CASSVIGLKGTNEKLFF; CDR3 DNA: TGTGCCAGCAGCGTAATTGGCTTAAAGGGGACTAATGAAAAACTGTTTTTT; clone size: -; J gene: TRBJ1-4; V gene: TRBV9; D gene: -
CDR3 protein: CASSPGGRGAFF; CDR3 DNA: TGCGCCAGCAGCCCAGGGGGTCGCGGAGCTTTCTTT; clone size: -; J gene: TRBJ1-1; V gene: TRBV5-1; D gene: TRBD1
CDR3 protein: CSGSLAGAGEQFF; CDR3 DNA: TGCAGCGGCTCACTAGCGGGGGCCGGTGAGCAGTTCTTC; clone size: -; J gene: TRBJ2-1; V gene: TRBV29-1; D gene: TRBD2
CDR3 protein: CASSYSSSAGELFF; CDR3 DNA: TGTGCCAGCAGTTACTCGTCGTCGGCCGGGGAGCTGTTTTTT; clone size: -; J gene: TRBJ2-2; V gene: TRBV6-5; D gene: -
CDR3 protein: CASSVSVSWGAEAFF; CDR3 DNA: TGTGCCAGCAGCGTATCTGTTTCTTGGGGCGCTGAAGCTTTCTTT; clone size: -; J gene: TRBJ1-1; V gene: TRBV9; D gene: -
CDR3 protein: CASSQGAGGSYNEQFF; CDR3 DNA: TGCGCCAGCAGCCAAGGGGCGGGGGGCTCCTACAATGAGCAGTTCTTC; clone size: -; J gene: TRBJ2-1; V gene: TRBV4-1; D gene: TRBD2
CDR3 protein: CASSLFRGSATNEKLFF; CDR3 DNA: TGTGCCAGCAGCTTGTTCCGGGGATCGGCAACTAATGAAAAACTGTTTTTT; clone size: -; J gene: TRBJ1-4; V gene: TRBV5-6; D gene: -
CDR3 protein: CASSPGQATSTDTQYF; CDR3 DNA: TGTGCCAGCAGCCCGGGACAGGCTACTAGCACAGATACGCAGTATTTT; clone size: -; J gene: TRBJ2-3; V gene: TRBV5-6; D gene: TRBD1
CDR3 protein: CASSTGQMNTEAFF; CDR3 DNA: TGTGCCAGCAGCACTGGACAGATGAACACTGAAGCTTTCTTT; clone size: -; J gene: TRBJ1-1; V gene: TRBV9; D gene: -
CDR3 protein: CAISERRGAGEKLFF; CDR3 DNA: TGTGCCATCAGTGAGCGCCGGGGGGCAGGTGAAAAACTGTTTTTT; clone size: -; J gene: TRBJ1-4; V gene: TRBV10-3; D gene: -
CDR3 protein: CASSWRQGGNQPQHF; CDR3 DNA: TGTGCCAGCAGTTGGAGACAGGGAGGCAATCAGCCCCAGCATTTT; clone size: once; J gene: TRBJ1-5; V gene: TRBV6-5; D gene: TRBD1
CDR3 protein: CASSLDRYTQYF; CDR3 DNA: TGTGCCAGCAGCTTGGACCGGTATACGCAGTATTTT; clone size: -; J gene: TRBJ2-3; V gene: TRBV5-4; D gene: -
CDR3 protein: CASSTGTGNSPLHF; CDR3 DNA: TGTGCCAGCAGTACCGGGACAGGGAATTCACCCCTCCACTTT; clone size: few; J gene: TRBJ1-6; V gene: TRBV6-4; D gene: TRBD1
CDR3 protein: CSSSLGGPGDTEAFF; CDR3 DNA: TGTTCCAGCAGCTTAGGGGGCCCGGGGGACACTGAAGCTTTCTTT; clone size: few; J gene: TRBJ1-1; V gene: TRBV7-9; D gene: TRBD1
CDR3 protein: CASSYGGGVRNNEQFF; CDR3 DNA: TGTGCCAGCAGTTACGGGGGGGGCGTTCGGAACAATGAGCAGTTCTTC; clone size: -; J gene: TRBJ2-1; V gene: TRBV6-5; D gene: -
CDR3 protein: CASSRFRGPGNTIYF; CDR3 DNA: TGTGCCAGCAGTCGGTTCAGGGGGCCTGGAAACACCATATATTTT; clone size: -; J gene: TRBJ1-3; V gene: TRBV6-5; D gene: TRBD1
CDR3 protein: CASSQDRGLAGGKGTDTQYF; CDR3 DNA: TGCGCCAGCAGCCAAGATCGGGGGCTAGCGGGGGGGAAAGGCACAGATACGCAGTATTTT; clone size: -; J gene: TRBJ2-3; V gene: TRBV4-1; D gene: TRBD2
CDR3 protein: CASSSPTGSETQYF; CDR3 DNA: TGTGCCAGCAGTTCCCCAACGGGATCGGAGACCCAGTACTTC; clone size: few; J gene: TRBJ2-5; V gene: TRBV6-5; D gene: -
CDR3 protein: CASSVGGTGAGMGGYTF; CDR3 DNA: TGTGCCAGCAGCGTAGGAGGGACAGGGGCCGGTATGGGCGGCTACACCTTC; clone size: -; J gene: TRBJ1-2; V gene: TRBV9; D gene: TRBD1
CDR3 protein: CASSYLNLNQPQHF; CDR3 DNA: TGTGCCAGTAGTTACCTAAACCTTAATCAGCCCCAGCATTTT; clone size: -; J gene: TRBJ1-5; V gene: TRBV19; D gene: -